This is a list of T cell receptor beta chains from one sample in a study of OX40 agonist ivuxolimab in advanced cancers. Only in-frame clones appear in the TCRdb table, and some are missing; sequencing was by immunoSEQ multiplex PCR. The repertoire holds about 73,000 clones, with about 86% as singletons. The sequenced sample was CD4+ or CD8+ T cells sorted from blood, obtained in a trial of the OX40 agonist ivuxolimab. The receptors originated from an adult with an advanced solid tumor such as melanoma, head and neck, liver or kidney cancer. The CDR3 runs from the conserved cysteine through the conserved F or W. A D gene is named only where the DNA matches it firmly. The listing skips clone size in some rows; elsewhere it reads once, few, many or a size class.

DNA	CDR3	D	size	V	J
TGTGCCAGCAGTGAAGGGGCGGGGGGGCACCGATTAGAGCAGTTCTTC	CASSEGAGGHRLEQFF	TRBD2	NA	TRBV6-1	TRBJ2-1
TGTGCCAGTAGCTTAGGCAGGGGTTCTAACAATGAGCAGTTCTTC	CASSLGRGSNNEQFF	NA	NA	TRBV19	TRBJ2-1
TGTGCCAGCAGCCTTCAATCGGGGGGCTTTGAAGCTTTCTTT	CASSLQSGGFEAFF	NA	NA	TRBV16	TRBJ1-1
TGCGCCAGCAGTGTCGGGCGGGAGGGGACCCAGTACTTC	CASSVGREGTQYF	TRBD2	NA	TRBV10-1	TRBJ2-5
TGTGCCAGCAGCGTAACAGGGGGCAAAGGAAACACCATATATTTT	CASSVTGGKGNTIYF	TRBD1	NA	TRBV9	TRBJ1-3
TGTGCCAGCAGCCCCAGCGGGAGCTCCTACAATGAGCAGTTCTTC	CASSPSGSSYNEQFF	TRBD2	NA	TRBV7-2	TRBJ2-1
TGTGCCAGCAGCTTAGGGCTAGCTTTCACAGATACGCAGTATTTT	CASSLGLAFTDTQYF	NA	few	TRBV7-2	TRBJ2-3
TGTGCCAGCAGTGTCCTAGCGGGACTAGCCAAAAACATTCAGTACTTC	CASSVLAGLAKNIQYF	TRBD2	NA	TRBV28	TRBJ2-4
TGTGCCTGCCAGGGACTCGGGTACTATGGCTACACCTTC	CACQGLGYYGYTF	NA	NA	TRBV6-5	TRBJ1-2
TGTGCCAGCAGTGTCCGTGAGGGGACGAGGGGCTACACCTTC	CASSVREGTRGYTF	NA	few	TRBV2	TRBJ1-2
TGTGCCAGCAGAAATTTAGGGACAGGGCCCTACGAGCAGTACTTC	CASRNLGTGPYEQYF	TRBD1	few	TRBV28	TRBJ2-7
TGTGCCAGCAGTGAAGTCCTGGGGACCGGGGAGCTGTTTTTT	CASSEVLGTGELFF	NA	NA	TRBV6-1	TRBJ2-2
TGCGCCAGCAGCTTGGAGTTAGGGCGCGAGCAGTACTTC	CASSLELGREQYF	NA	NA	TRBV5-1	TRBJ2-7
TGCGCCAGCAGCCAAGAAGGGCGGATAGCGGGTCAACTACGAAGCTCCTACAATGAGCAGTTCTTC	CASSQEGRIAGQLRSSYNEQFF	TRBD2	NA	TRBV4-3	TRBJ2-1
TGTGCCAGCAGCTTATGGACAGGGCACTACGAGCAGTACTTC	CASSLWTGHYEQYF	TRBD1	NA	TRBV7-6	TRBJ2-7
TGTGCCAGCAGTTACTTGGGGGGAGGTCAGCCCCAGCATTTT	CASSYLGGGQPQHF	NA	NA	TRBV6-5	TRBJ1-5
TGTGCCAGCAGCTCCTTGTCGACAGGGGCCTACGAGCAGTACTTC	CASSSLSTGAYEQYF	TRBD1	NA	TRBV7-2	TRBJ2-7
TGTGCCAGCATCTTCGGTCTGGGGGCGAGATCTGGGGCCAACGTCCTGACTTTC	CASIFGLGARSGANVLTF	NA	few	TRBV5-6	TRBJ2-6
TGTGCCAGCAGCGTAAGGGCGGGGGAATCGGAGACCCAGTACTTC	CASSVRAGESETQYF	TRBD2	NA	TRBV9	TRBJ2-5
TGTGCCAGCAGCGTAGCAGGGGCCTATGGCTACACCTTC	CASSVAGAYGYTF	NA	NA	TRBV7-2	TRBJ1-2
TGCGCCAGCAGCTGGACTGGCTCCAACTATGGCTACACCTTC	CASSWTGSNYGYTF	NA	NA	TRBV5-1	TRBJ1-2
TGCGCCAGCAGCCACGACTTAACAGTGACCTATGGCTACACCTTC	CASSHDLTVTYGYTF	NA	NA	TRBV4-1	TRBJ1-2
TGTGCCAGCAGCGTGCGGGACTTACCCTACGAGCAGTACTTC	CASSVRDLPYEQYF	NA	NA	TRBV9	TRBJ2-7
TGTGCCAGCAGCTTAGCTGGGTACCAAGAGACCCAGTACTTC	CASSLAGYQETQYF	NA	few	TRBV7-8	TRBJ2-5
TGCGCCAGCAGCCAAGATGAGGGACTAGCGGCGGCGAAATTC	CASSQDEGLAAAKF	TRBD2	NA	TRBV4-1	TRBJ2-7
TGTGCCAGCAGCCCCCAGCGGGAGGCCTACAATGAGCAGTTCTTC	CASSPQREAYNEQFF	TRBD2	NA	TRBV7-8	TRBJ2-1
TGTGCCAGCAGCTTAACAGGGTTAAACGAAAAACTGTTTTTT	CASSLTGLNEKLFF	NA	once	TRBV7-9	TRBJ1-4
TGTGCCAGCAGCAAAGGTCCAGCCAAAAACATTCAGTACTTC	CASSKGPAKNIQYF	NA	NA	TRBV5-6	TRBJ2-4
TGTGCCAGCAGTGGTCCTATTGCCTCCGGCGGGAATGAGCAGTTCTTC	CASSGPIASGGNEQFF	NA	NA	TRBV25-1	TRBJ2-1
TGTGCCAGCAGGGTCAGCAACACAGATACGCAGTATTTT	CASRVSNTDTQYF	NA	NA	TRBV6-6	TRBJ2-3
TGTGCCAGCAGCTCTTCCGGACGGGACGATACGCAGTATTTT	CASSSSGRDDTQYF	NA	NA	TRBV7-2	TRBJ2-3
TGTGCCAGCAGTGGGGACAGGGACTCCTACGAGCAGTACTTC	CASSGDRDSYEQYF	TRBD1	NA	TRBV6-6	TRBJ2-7
TGTGCCAGCAGCTCCGGACAGGGTTATTCTGGCTACACCTTC	CASSSGQGYSGYTF	TRBD1	NA	TRBV7-9	TRBJ1-2
TGTGCCAGCAGTTATAATCCCCCACGGGAGGTCGAGCAGTACTTC	CASSYNPPREVEQYF	TRBD2	NA	TRBV28	TRBJ2-7
TGCGCCAGCAGCTTGGTTTGGGGGGGAGAAGAGACCCAGTACTTC	CASSLVWGGEETQYF	TRBD2	NA	TRBV5-1	TRBJ2-5
TGTGCCACCAGCTCATGGGGACAGCAGCAGTTCTTC	CATSSWGQQQFF	TRBD1	NA	TRBV15	TRBJ2-1
TGTGCCAGCAGGGGACAGGGGGGTTTTCAGCCCCAGCATTTT	CASRGQGGFQPQHF	TRBD1	NA	TRBV28	TRBJ1-5